This T cell receptor (beta chain) was retrieved from a study of preoperative IRX-2 immunotherapy in early breast cancer (dated by TCRdb to between 2018 and 2020). Per the publication, the treatment or condition label means: preoperative locoregional IRX-2 cytokine immunotherapy. The samples were obtained from a phase Ib study in which preoperative, locoregional IRX-2 cytokine immunotherapy intended to prime immune responses was tested. The donors were early-stage breast cancer patients who were given IRX-2 prior to surgery. The library was prepared using the immunoSEQ multiplex PCR assay. TCRdb obtained this table from immuneACCESS and retained in-frame rearrangements with V and J assigned. These tables miss some clones; where compared with another copy, unresolved V genes account for less than half of the shortfall, and the remainder is unexplained. This sample comprises 10,000 to 15,000 clones, about nine tenths of them detected only once. The ten biggest clones cover approximately 30% of the sample.

On this clone itself: Its recognized antigen is unknown. No qualities accompany the bases; no much larger clone lies one base away.

Sampling was conducted from a patient treated with IRX-2 immunotherapy. The TCR originated in a human donor with breast cancer.

This receptor has the CDR3 CATSRGSTGSEQYV. The DNA sequence is TGTGCCACCAGCAGAGGAAGTACGGGGTCCGAGCAGTACGTC. The receptor chain draws on TRBV15 and TRBJ2-7; matching of 5 bases hints at TRBD2 as the D gene. V is cut by 1 base and J by 6 bases, and the space between the germline ends is 13 bases. CDR1 and CDR2 are read off the germline V gene (reference sequence) as LNHNV and YYDKDF. From the cysteine up to the valine, the CDR3 has a length of 14 residues. Only CDR3 DNA remains: 42 bases, in frame from the first base.